This TCR beta chain derives from a study of human T cells and chemical hapten exposure. Study-wide background: Per-sample TCR yields varied mainly from small pooled library volume differences.

This clonotype was seen more than once but under ten times. In the study's own analysis: Per-sample TCR counts ranged from roughly 23,224 to 750,000, median roughly 96,000. In TCRdb, the RACE reads were re-called with MiXCR into one record per CDR3 protein. These V and J calls rely on TCRdb rather than the paper's analysis. The table has over 300,000 distinct CDR3 sequences, approximately 5.1% seen once; the top ten hold 2.6%. The CDR3 has 15 amino acids. Germline V gene data show CDR1 as DFQATT and CDR2 as SNEGSKA (reference sequence). Trimming cost V 6 bases and J 2 bases; bases outside gene matches: 10. The time point denotes: pre-sensitization, week 0. Treatment specified: therapeutic diphenylcyclopropenone sensitization with weekly scalp DPC.

The material sequenced was whole blood, taken in connection with sensitization to the hapten diphenylcyclopropenone (DPC). The receptor was derived from a woman in her forties or fifties with alopecia areata. Some clones in this sample may be carry-over from other donors' samples. V and J are TRBV20-1 and TRBJ1-5, with 7 bases matching TRBD1. The CDR3 spells CSATTGAGGNQPQHF. The DNA for the CDR3 is TGCAGTGCAACTACAGGGGCAGGTGGCAATCAGCCCCAGCATTTT.